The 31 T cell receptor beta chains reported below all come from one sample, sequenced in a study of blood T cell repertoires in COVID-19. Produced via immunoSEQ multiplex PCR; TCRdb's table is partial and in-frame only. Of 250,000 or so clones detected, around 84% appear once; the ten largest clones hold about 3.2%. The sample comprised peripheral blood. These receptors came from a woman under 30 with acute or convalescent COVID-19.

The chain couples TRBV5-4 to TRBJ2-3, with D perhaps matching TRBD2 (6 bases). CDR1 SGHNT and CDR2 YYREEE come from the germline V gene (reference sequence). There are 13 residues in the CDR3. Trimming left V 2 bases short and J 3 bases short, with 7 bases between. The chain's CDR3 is CASSFRETDTQYF. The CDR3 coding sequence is TGTGCCAGCAGCTTCCGGGAGACAGATACGCAGTATTTT.

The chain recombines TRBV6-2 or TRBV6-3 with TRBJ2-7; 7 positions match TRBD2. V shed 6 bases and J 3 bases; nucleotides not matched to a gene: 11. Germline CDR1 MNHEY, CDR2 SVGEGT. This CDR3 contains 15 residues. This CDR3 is CASSPLQAGHYEQYF. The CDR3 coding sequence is TGTGCCAGCAGCCCTCTCCAAGCGGGGCACTACGAGCAGTACTTC.

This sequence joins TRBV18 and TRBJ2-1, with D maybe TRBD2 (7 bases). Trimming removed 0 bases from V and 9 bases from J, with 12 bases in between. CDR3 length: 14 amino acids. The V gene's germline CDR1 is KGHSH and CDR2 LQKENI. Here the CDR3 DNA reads TGTGCCAGCTCACCACCGAAGGGGGGGATTGAGCAGTTCTTC. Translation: CASSPPKGGIEQFF.

CDR3 in amino acids: CASSRQARYDEQFF. DNA of the CDR3: TGTGCCAGTAGTAGGCAGGCCCGGTACGATGAGCAGTTCTTC. This chain joins TRBV19 and TRBJ2-1; D not resolved. Trimming left V 4 bases short and J 8 bases short, with 15 bases between. CDR3 length: 14 amino acids. Germline lookup yields CDR1 LNHDA and CDR2 SQIVND (reference sequence).

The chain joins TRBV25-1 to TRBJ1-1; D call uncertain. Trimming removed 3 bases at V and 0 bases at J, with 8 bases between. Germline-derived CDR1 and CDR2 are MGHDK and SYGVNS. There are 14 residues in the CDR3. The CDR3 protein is CASSDSPLNTEAFF. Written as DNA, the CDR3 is TGTGCCAGCAGTGACTCCCCTTTGAACACTGAAGCTTTCTTT.

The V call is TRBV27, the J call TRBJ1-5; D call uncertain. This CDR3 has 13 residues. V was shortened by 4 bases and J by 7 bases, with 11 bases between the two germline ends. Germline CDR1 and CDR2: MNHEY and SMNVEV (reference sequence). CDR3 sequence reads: CASSSDYWQPQHF. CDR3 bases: TGTGCCAGCAGTTCGGACTATTGGCAGCCCCAGCATTTT.

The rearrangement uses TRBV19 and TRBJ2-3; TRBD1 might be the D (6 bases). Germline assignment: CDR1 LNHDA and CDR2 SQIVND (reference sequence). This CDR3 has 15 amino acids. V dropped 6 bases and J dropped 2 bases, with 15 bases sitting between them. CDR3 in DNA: TGTGCCAGTAGGAACAGGGTTCACTCCACAGATACGCAGTATTTT. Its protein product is CASRNRVHSTDTQYF.

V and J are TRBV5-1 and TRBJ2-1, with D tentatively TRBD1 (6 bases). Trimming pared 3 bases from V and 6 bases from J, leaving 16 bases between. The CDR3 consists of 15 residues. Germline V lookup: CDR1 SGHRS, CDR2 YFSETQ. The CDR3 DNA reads TGCGCCAGCAGCTCGGGGACAAACCAGGGCAATGAGCAGTTCTTC. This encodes CASSSGTNQGNEQFF.

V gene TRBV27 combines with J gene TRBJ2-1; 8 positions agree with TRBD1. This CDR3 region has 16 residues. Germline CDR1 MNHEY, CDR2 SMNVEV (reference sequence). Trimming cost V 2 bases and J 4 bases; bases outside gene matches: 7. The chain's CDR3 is CASSLGGWTGYNEQFF. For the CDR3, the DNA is TGTGCCAGCAGTTTAGGGGGCTGGACAGGGTACAATGAGCAGTTCTTC.

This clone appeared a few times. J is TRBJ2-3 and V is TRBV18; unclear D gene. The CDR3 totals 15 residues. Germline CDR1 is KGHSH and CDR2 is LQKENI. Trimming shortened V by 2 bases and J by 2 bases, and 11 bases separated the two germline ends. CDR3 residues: CASSPTPSITDTQYF. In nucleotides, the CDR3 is TGTGCCAGCTCACCAACACCGTCGATCACAGATACGCAGTATTTT.

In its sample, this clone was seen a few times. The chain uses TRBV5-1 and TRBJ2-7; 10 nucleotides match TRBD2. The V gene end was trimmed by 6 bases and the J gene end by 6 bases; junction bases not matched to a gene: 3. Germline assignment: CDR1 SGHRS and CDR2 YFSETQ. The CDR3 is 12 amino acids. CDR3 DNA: TGCGCCAGCAAGGAGCGGGAGGGCGAGCAGTACTTC. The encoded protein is CASKEREGEQYF.

The CDR3 spells CASSQFQGFNNGYTF. The CDR3 DNA reads as TGTGCCAGTAGTCAGTTCCAGGGGTTTAATAATGGCTACACCTTC. The rearrangement joins TRBV19 to TRBJ1-2; D is perhaps TRBD1 (6 bases). The CDR3 length is 15 residues. V lost 5 bases and J lost 6, with 19 bases in between. The germline V gene has CDR1 LNHDA and CDR2 SQIVND (reference sequence).

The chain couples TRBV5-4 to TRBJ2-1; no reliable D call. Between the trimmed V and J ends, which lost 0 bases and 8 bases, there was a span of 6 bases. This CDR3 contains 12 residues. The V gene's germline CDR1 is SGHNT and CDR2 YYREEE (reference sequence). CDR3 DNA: TGTGCCAGCAGCTTGGCTCTGTATGAGCAGTTCTTC. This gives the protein CASSLALYEQFF.

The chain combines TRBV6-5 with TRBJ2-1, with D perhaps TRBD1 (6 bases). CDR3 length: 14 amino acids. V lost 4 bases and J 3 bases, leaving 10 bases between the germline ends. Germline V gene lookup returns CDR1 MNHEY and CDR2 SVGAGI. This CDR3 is CASSSRDNYNEQFF. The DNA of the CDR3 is TGTGCCAGCAGTTCCCGGGACAACTACAATGAGCAGTTCTTC.

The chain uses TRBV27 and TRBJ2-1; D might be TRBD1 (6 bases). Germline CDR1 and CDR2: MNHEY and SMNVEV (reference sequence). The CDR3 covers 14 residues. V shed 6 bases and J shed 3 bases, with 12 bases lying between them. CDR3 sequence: CASRSVGGYNEQFF. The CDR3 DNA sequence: TGTGCCAGCAGAAGCGTAGGGGGCTACAATGAGCAGTTCTTC.

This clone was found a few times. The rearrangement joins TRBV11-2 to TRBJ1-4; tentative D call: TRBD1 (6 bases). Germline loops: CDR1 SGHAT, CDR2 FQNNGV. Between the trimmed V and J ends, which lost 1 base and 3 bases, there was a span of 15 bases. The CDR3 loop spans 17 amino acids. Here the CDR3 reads CASSLVGGARANEKLFF. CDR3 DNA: TGTGCCAGCAGCTTAGTGGGGGGGGCTCGGGCTAATGAAAAACTGTTTTTT.

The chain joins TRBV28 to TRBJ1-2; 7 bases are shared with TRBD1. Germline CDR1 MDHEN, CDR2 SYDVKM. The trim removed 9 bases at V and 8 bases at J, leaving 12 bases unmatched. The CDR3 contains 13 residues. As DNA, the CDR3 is TGTGCCAGTACTGGACAGGCCTTCTCGGGCTACACCTTC. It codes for CASTGQAFSGYTF.

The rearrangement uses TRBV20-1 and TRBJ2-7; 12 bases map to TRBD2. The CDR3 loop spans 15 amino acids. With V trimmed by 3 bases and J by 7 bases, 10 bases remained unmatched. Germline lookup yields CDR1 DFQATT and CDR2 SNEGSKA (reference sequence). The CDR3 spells CSASDARLAGDEQYF. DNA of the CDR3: TGCAGTGCTAGTGATGCCCGACTAGCGGGAGATGAGCAGTACTTC.

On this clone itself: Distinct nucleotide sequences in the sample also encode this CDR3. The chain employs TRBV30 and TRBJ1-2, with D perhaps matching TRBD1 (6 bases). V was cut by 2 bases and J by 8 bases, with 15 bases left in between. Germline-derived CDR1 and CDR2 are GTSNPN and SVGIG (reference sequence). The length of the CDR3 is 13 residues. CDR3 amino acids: CAWSLGGLGGYTF. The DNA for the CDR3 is TGTGCCTGGAGTCTAGGGGGTTTGGGAGGCTACACCTTC.

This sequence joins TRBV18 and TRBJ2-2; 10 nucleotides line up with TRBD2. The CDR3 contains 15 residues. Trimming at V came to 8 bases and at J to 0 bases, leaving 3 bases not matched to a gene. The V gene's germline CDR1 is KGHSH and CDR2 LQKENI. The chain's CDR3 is CASTLAGSNTGELFF. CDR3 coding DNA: TGTGCCAGCACACTAGCGGGATCGAACACCGGGGAGCTGTTTTTT.

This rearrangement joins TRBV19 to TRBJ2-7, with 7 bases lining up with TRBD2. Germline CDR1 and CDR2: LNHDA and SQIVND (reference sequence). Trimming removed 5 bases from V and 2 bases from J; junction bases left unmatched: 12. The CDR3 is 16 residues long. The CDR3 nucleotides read TGTGCCAGTAGTGACGACAGTCCGGGGGGACCCTACGAGCAGTACTTC. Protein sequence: CASSDDSPGGPYEQYF.

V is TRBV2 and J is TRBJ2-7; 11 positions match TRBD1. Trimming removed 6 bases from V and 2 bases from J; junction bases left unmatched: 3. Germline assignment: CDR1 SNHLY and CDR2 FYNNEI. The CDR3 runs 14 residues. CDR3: CASRPGQGAYEQYF. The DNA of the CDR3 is TGTGCCAGCAGACCGGGACAGGGGGCCTACGAGCAGTACTTC.

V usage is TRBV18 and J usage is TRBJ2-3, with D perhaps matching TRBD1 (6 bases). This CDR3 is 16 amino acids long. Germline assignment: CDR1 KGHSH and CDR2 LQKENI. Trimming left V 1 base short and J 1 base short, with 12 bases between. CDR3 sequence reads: CASSPQGGAGTDTQYF. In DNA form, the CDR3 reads TGTGCCAGCTCACCACAAGGGGGAGCGGGCACAGATACGCAGTATTTT.

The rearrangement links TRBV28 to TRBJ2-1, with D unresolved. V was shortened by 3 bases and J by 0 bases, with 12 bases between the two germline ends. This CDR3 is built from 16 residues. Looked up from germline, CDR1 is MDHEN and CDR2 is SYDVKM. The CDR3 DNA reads TGTGCCAGCAGTTTTCTGGATTGGAGCTCCTACAATGAGCAGTTCTTC. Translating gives CASSFLDWSSYNEQFF. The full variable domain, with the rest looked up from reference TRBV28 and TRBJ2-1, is DVKVTQSSRYLVKRTGEKVFLECVQDMDHENMFWYRQDPGLGLRLIYFSYDVKMKEKGDIPEGYSVSREKKERFSLILESASTNQTSMYLCASSFLDWSSYNEQFFGPGTRLTVL.

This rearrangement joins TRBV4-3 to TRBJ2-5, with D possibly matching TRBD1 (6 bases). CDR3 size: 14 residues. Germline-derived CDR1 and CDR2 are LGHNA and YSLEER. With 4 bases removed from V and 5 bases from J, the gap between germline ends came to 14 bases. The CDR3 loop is CASSPSATGETQYF. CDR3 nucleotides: TGCGCCAGCAGCCCGTCGGCCACAGGGGAGACCCAGTACTTC.

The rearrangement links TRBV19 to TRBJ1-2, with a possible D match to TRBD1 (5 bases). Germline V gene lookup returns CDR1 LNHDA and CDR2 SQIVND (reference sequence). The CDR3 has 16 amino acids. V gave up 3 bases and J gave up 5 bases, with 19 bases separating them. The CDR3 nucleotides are TGTGCCAGTAGTATCGGGGGACGGGAGTTCTCATATGGCTACACCTTC. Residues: CASSIGGREFSYGYTF. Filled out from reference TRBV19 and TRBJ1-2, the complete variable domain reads DGGITQSPKYLFRKEGQNVTLSCEQNLNHDAMYWYRQDPGQGLRLIYYSQIVNDFQKGDIAEGYSVSREKKESFPLTVTSAQKNPTAFYLCASSIGGREFSYGYTFGSGTRLTVV.

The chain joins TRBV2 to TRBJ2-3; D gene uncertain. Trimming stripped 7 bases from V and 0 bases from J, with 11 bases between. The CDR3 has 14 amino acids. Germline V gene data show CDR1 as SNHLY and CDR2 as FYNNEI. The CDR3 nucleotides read TGTGCCAGCACATTAACTCCTAGCACAGATACGCAGTATTTT. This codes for CASTLTPSTDTQYF.

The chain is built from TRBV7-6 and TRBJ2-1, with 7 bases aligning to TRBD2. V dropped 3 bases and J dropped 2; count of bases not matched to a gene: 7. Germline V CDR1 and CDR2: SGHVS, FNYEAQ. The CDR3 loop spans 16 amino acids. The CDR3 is CASSLTTSGAYNEQFF. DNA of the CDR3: TGTGCCAGCAGCTTGACGACAAGCGGGGCCTACAATGAGCAGTTCTTC.

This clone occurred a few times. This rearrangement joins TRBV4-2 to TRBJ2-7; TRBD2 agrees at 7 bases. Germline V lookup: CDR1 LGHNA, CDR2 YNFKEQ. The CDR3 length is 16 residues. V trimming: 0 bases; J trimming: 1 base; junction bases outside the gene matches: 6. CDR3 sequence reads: CASSQDGGSGSYEQYF. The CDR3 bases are TGTGCCAGCAGCCAAGATGGCGGGAGCGGGTCCTACGAGCAGTACTTC.

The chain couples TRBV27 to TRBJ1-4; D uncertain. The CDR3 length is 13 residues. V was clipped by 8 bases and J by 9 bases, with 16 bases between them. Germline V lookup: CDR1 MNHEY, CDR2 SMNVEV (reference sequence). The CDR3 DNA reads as TGTGCCAGCGGAAGAATAGGAGAGCAAAAACTGTTTTTT. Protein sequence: CASGRIGEQKLFF.

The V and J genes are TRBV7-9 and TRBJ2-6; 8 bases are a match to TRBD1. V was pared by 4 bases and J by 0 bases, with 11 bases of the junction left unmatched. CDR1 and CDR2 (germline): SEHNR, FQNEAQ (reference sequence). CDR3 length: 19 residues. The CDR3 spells CASSSGTGQIASGANVLTF. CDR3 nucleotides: TGTGCCAGCAGCTCCGGGACAGGACAAATAGCCTCTGGGGCCAACGTCCTGACTTTC.